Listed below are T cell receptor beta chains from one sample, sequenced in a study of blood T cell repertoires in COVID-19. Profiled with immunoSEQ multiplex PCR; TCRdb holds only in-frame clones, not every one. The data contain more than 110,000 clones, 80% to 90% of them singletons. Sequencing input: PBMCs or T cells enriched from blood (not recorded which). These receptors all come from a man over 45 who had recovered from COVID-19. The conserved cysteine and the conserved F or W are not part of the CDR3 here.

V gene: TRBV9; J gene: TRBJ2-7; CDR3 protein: ASSVEGYEQY
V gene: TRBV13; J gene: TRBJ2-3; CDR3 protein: ASSFRPRAGGTSRDTQY
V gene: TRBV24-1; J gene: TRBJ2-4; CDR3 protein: ATSDGGFRAKNIQY
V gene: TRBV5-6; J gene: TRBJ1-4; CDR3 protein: ASSSPGQGNEKLF
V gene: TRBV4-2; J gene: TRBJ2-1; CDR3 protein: ASSHLGGEQF
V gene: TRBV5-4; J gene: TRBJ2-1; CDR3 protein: ASSLPSGRVEQF
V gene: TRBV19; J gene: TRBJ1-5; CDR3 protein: ASSPDPRNQPQH
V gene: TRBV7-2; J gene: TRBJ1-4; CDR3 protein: ASSLDRGHEKLF
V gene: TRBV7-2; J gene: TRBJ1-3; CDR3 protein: ASSFGQGTNTIY
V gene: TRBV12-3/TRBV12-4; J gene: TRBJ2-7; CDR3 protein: ASSHGWEQY
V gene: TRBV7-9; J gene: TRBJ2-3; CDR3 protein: ASSPMIAGSTDTQY
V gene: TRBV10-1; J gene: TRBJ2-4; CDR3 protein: ASSNTKNIQY
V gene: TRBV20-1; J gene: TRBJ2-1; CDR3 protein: SASRSSGVHYNEQF
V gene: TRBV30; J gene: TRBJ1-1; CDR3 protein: AWSVSANTEAF
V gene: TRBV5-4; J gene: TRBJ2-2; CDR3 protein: ASSLSGRRGRNTGELF
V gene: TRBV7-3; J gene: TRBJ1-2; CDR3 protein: ASSSRTGDGYT
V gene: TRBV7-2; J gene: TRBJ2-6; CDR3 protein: ASRGGTGVLSSGANVLT
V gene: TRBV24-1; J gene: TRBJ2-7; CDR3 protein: ATSDPRTGDHEQY
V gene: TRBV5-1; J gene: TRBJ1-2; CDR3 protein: ASSLGQVAYGYT
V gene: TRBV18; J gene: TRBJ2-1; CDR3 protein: ASSPRGQDGDEQF
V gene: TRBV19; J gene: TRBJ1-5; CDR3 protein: ASRTDRADNQPQH
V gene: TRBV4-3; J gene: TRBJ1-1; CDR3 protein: ASSQLWGGSTEAF
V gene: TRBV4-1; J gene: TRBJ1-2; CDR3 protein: ASSQDRGRGNNYGYT
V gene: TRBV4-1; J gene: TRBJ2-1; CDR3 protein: ASSRPGGRARNEQF
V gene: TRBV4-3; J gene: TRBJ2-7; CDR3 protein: ASSQDSTGIYEQY
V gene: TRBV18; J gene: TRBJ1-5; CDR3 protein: ASSPPELKSSQH
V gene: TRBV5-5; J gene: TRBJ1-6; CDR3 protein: ASSFVISSYNSPLH
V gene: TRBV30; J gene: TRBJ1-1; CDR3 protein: AWMWGGTEAF
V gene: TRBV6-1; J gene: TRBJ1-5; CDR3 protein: ASRAISNQPQH
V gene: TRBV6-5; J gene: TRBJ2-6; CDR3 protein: ASSPRGSGANVLT
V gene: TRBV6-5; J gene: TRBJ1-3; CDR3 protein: ASSLTGTLSGNTIY
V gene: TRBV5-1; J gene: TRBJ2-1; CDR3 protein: ASSTQGGSYNEQF
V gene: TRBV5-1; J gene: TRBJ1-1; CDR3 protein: ASSTQVLSDTEAF
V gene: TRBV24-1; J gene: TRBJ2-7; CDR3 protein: ATSDRHAPFHEQY
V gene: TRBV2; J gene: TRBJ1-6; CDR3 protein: ASSLLQGNNSPLH